These 23 T cell receptor beta chains were all obtained from the same sample, sequenced in a study of regulatory T cells in long-lasting Graves disease. As for time point: newly diagnosed GD, antithyroid drugs for less than 3 months. With RNA extracted from PBMCs as input, the TCR library was made. Construction of the TCR beta libraries employed iRepertoire HTBI primers in conjunction with Arm-PCR of CDR3 regions. TCRdb recomputed calls from the multiplex PCR reads with MiXCR, one row per CDR3 protein. Among about 330,000 distinct CDR3 sequences listed, 15% to 20% were seen once. These same records also appear under a second study, on T cells in Graves' hyperthyroidism and ophthalmopathy.

Sequencing used peripheral blood mononuclear cells (PBMCs), obtained at new diagnosis, from a patient treated with antithyroid drugs. These receptors all stem from a woman between 18 and 29 years old with Graves disease.

This clonotype was detected ten times or more. This chain links TRBV19 with TRBJ2-3; 9 bases match TRBD2. Germline CDR1 LNHDA, CDR2 SQIVND (reference sequence). This CDR3 spans 17 amino acids. V gave up 5 bases and J gave up 2 bases; unmatched junction bases: 11. In nucleotides, the CDR3 is TGTGCCAGTAGTGGCTTTGGTAGGACTAGCGTCACAGATACGCAGTATTTT. Encoded protein: CASSGFGRTSVTDTQYF.

This clonotype showed up just a few times. The chain joins TRBV6-1 to TRBJ2-2, with D maybe TRBD1 (5 bases). Trimming removed 6 bases at V and 3 bases at J, with 14 bases between. CDR3 size: 15 residues. Germline CDR1 is MNHNS and CDR2 is SASEGT. CDR3 sequence reads: CASRTAPKYTGELFF. CDR3 DNA sequence: TGTGCCAGCAGGACAGCGCCTAAATACACCGGGGAGCTGTTTTTT.

This clonotype occurred many times. This rearrangement joins TRBV9 to TRBJ2-5; no reliable D call. The CDR3 is made up of 14 amino acids. With 4 bases removed from V and 1 base from J, the gap between germline ends came to 11 bases. Germline values: CDR1 SGDLS, CDR2 YYNGEE. The CDR3 nucleotides read TGTGCCAGCAGCCCCAAGCCCACCCAAGAGACCCAGTACTTC. Protein product: CASSPKPTQETQYF. Complete variable domain (other parts from reference TRBV9 and TRBJ2-5): DSGVTQTPKHLITATGQRVTLRCSPRSGDLSVYWYQQSLDQGLQFLIQYYNGEERAKGNILERFSAQQFPDLHSELNLSSLELGDSALYFCASSPKPTQETQYFGPGTRLLVL.

The DNA for the CDR3 is TGTGCCAGCTCACCACCACGTGACAGGGGCGACTACAATGAGCAGTTCTTC. Amino acid sequence: CASSPPRDRGDYNEQFF. The chain employs TRBV18 and TRBJ2-1; TRBD1 matches 8 bases. Germline loops: CDR1 KGHSH, CDR2 LQKENI. The CDR3 totals 17 residues. The trim removed 0 bases at V and 3 bases at J, leaving 7 bases unmatched.

This clonotype was counted ten times or more. The CDR3 sequence is CSARKLATEAFF. CDR3 bases: TGCAGTGCTAGGAAACTGGCAACTGAAGCTTTCTTT. The chain combines TRBV20-1 with TRBJ1-1, with D unclear. The CDR3 runs to 12 residues. The germline V and J ends were trimmed by 3 bases and 5 bases, with 10 bases remaining between them. The V gene's germline CDR1 is DFQATT and CDR2 SNEGSKA (reference sequence).

This clonotype occurred many times. This sequence joins TRBV28 and TRBJ2-7, with TRBD2 matching over 10 bases. The ends lost 5 bases at V and 2 bases at J; junction bases unmatched: 15. This CDR3 region has 18 residues. Germline V gene data show CDR1 as MDHEN and CDR2 as SYDVKM. The CDR3, as DNA: TGTGCCAGCAGTACCACTCCGGGACTAGCGTTCCGAACCTACGAGCAGTACTTC. Its translation: CASSTTPGLAFRTYEQYF. Combining the CDR3 with reference TRBV28 and TRBJ2-7 gives the whole variable domain DVKVTQSSRYLVKRTGEKVFLECVQDMDHENMFWYRQDPGLGLRLIYFSYDVKMKEKGDIPEGYSVSREKKERFSLILESASTNQTSMYLCASSTTPGLAFRTYEQYFGPGTRLTVT.

This clonotype was seen a few times. The chain is built from TRBV5-5 and TRBJ2-6; D not certain. Trimming left V 0 bases short and J 2 bases short, with 9 bases between. The CDR3 sequence is 16 residues long. The V gene's germline CDR1 is SGHKS and CDR2 YYEKEE (reference sequence). The CDR3 here is CASSLAGDTGANVLTF. The DNA for the CDR3 is TGTGCCAGCAGCTTGGCGGGTGATACTGGGGCCAACGTCCTGACTTTC.

A note on this clonotype: A much larger clone is a single base away; this may be a read error. The chain has TRBV3-1 and TRBJ2-7, with a possible D match to TRBD2 (6 bases). The CDR3 extends over 15 amino acids. Germline assignment: CDR1 LGHDT and CDR2 YNNKEL (reference sequence). Deletions cut 5 bases from V and 5 bases from J, with 19 bases between. The CDR3 sequence: CASSNRGGVRHEQYF. The DNA of the CDR3 is TGTGCCAGCAGCAACCGCGGCGGGGTAAGGCACGAGCAGTACTTC.

In this sample, this clonotype turned up many times. The J gene is TRBJ2-1, the V gene TRBV10-3; weak D call: TRBD1 (5 bases). V was shortened by 3 bases and J by 1 base, with 13 bases between the two germline ends. The CDR3 runs to 16 residues. Germline V gene sequence: CDR1 ENHRY, CDR2 SYGVKD. In DNA, the CDR3 is TGTGCCATCAGTGACCCCCGGACACTTTCCTACAATGAGCAGTTCTTC. Translation: CAISDPRTLSYNEQFF.

The rearrangement joins TRBV5-1 to TRBJ1-1; no clear D. The CDR3 length is 14 residues. V was cut by 0 bases and J by 2 bases, with 8 bases left in between. Looked up from germline, CDR1 is SGHRS and CDR2 is YFSETQ. The CDR3 sequence is CASSLDPFNTEAFF. Written as DNA, the CDR3 is TGCGCCAGCAGCTTGGATCCGTTCAACACTGAAGCTTTCTTT.

This clonotype was seen repeatedly, ten times or more. The gene calls are TRBV12-3 or TRBV12-4 and TRBJ1-5; a weak D match, TRBD1 (5 bases). This CDR3 comprises 13 residues. V dropped 5 bases and J dropped 1 base, with 6 bases sitting between them. Here the CDR3 DNA reads TGTGCCAGCAGTCGACAGAGCAATCAGCCCCAGCATTTT. Translating it yields CASSRQSNQPQHF.

This clonotype was detected ten times or more. J is TRBJ1-5 and V is TRBV12-5; 10 bases map to TRBD1. CDR3 length: 19 residues. Germline V CDR1 and CDR2: LGHNT, FRNRAP. Losses at the gene ends were 7 bases for V and 2 bases for J; bases not matched to a gene: 17. The CDR3 sequence: CASVPLNRDRGEGNQPQHF. The CDR3 nucleotides are TGTGCTAGTGTTCCTTTAAATCGGGACAGGGGAGAGGGCAATCAGCCCCAGCATTTT.

Remarks on this clonotype: Being one base from a much bigger clone, this may be a read error. This chain links TRBV6-1 with TRBJ2-7; 11 nucleotides align to TRBD2. The V and J ends lost 6 bases and 4 bases, in that order; junction bases with no gene match: 2. The CDR3 is made up of 13 amino acids. Germline lookup yields CDR1 MNHNS and CDR2 SASEGT. CDR3 nucleotide sequence: TGTGCCAGCAGGTCTAGCGGGAGGTACGAGCAGTACTTC. Its translation: CASRSSGRYEQYF.

Comments on this clonotype: Sequence at one end of the junction differs from germline and may be a read error. This sequence joins TRBV20-1 and TRBJ1-4; D not resolved. This CDR3 spans 11 amino acids. Germline values: CDR1 DFQATT, CDR2 SNEGSKA (reference sequence). The CDR3 sequence: CSAREGENLFF. The CDR3 coding sequence is TGCAGTGCTAGAGAGGGTGAAAATCTGTTTTTT.

The table lists this clonotype with many counts. The rearrangement uses TRBV2 and TRBJ2-1; tentatively, D is TRBD2 (6 bases). Per germline, CDR1 SNHLY and CDR2 FYNNEI. V lost 6 bases, J lost 13 bases, and 13 bases lay in between. The CDR3 totals 11 residues. DNA of the CDR3: TGTGCCAGCAGACTAGCTTCTGGTCAGTTCTTC. Its translation is CASRLASGQFF.

This rearrangement joins TRBV27 to TRBJ1-1, with D possibly matching TRBD1 (5 bases). V lost 8 bases and J 3 bases, leaving 13 bases between the germline ends. The CDR3 consists of 13 residues. CDR1 and CDR2 from the germline V gene are MNHEY and SMNVEV (reference sequence). The CDR3 DNA reads TGTGCCAGCCAGGGTTACATGGACACTGAAGCTTTCTTT. Protein product: CASQGYMDTEAFF.

The table lists this clonotype with a few counts. This chain connects TRBV7-3 to TRBJ2-3; D is unclear. The CDR3 is 14 amino acids. The germline V gene encodes CDR1 SGHTA and CDR2 FQGTGA. Trimming cost V 5 bases and J 2 bases, with 11 bases left between them. CDR3 residues: CASSQPPTTDTQYF. For the CDR3, the DNA is TGTGCCAGCAGCCAGCCCCCCACCACAGATACGCAGTATTTT.

This chain connects TRBV5-1 to TRBJ2-4, with D hard to call. Trimming pared 1 base from V and 8 bases from J, leaving 19 bases between. The CDR3 contains 16 residues. From germline, CDR1 is SGHRS and CDR2 YFSETQ. As DNA, the CDR3 is TGCGCCAGCAGCTTGAGGTCGGGCGCAGTGGCGGACATTCAGTACTTC. Protein product: CASSLRSGAVADIQYF. The entire variable domain, with the rest obtained from reference TRBV5-1 and TRBJ2-4, is as follows: KAGVTQTPRYLIKTRGQQVTLSCSPISGHRSVSWYQQTPGQGLQFLFEYFSETQRNKGNFPGRFSGRQFSNSRSEMNVSTLELGDSALYLCASSLRSGAVADIQYFGAGTRLSVL.

In its sample, this clonotype was seen many times. The J gene is TRBJ2-3, the V gene TRBV2; 9 nucleotides agree with TRBD1. Germline CDR1 is SNHLY and CDR2 is FYNNEI. With 6 bases clipped from V and 0 bases from J, the junction kept 4 bases outside the gene matches. The CDR3 length is 15 residues. The CDR3 protein is CASRDDRGSTDTQYF. CDR3 DNA sequence: TGTGCCAGCAGAGACGACAGGGGGAGCACAGATACGCAGTATTTT. The whole variable domain, remainder taken from reference TRBV2 and TRBJ2-3, is EPEVTQTPSHQVTQMGQEVILRCVPISNHLYFYWYRQILGQKVEFLVSFYNNEISEKSEIFDDQFSVERPDGSNFTLKIRSTKLEDSAMYFCASRDDRGSTDTQYFGPGTRLTVL.

The gene calls are TRBV28 and TRBJ1-2, with D tentatively TRBD1 (5 bases). V was pared by 2 bases and J by 0 bases, with 13 bases between. CDR1 MDHEN and CDR2 SYDVKM come from the germline V gene. This CDR3 contains 16 residues. The CDR3 spells CASSLGGAQANYGYTF. The CDR3, as DNA: TGTGCCAGCAGTTTAGGCGGGGCGCAAGCTAACTATGGCTACACCTTC.

The sample holds a few counts of this clonotype. The V and J genes are TRBV20-1 and TRBJ1-6; no clear D. The ends were cut back, 3 bases at V and 12 bases at J, with 12 bases in the middle. This CDR3 has 12 residues. CDR1 and CDR2 (germline): DFQATT, SNEGSKA (reference sequence). The CDR3 here is CSASEGVLPLHF. The CDR3 DNA is TGCAGTGCTAGTGAGGGCGTTTTACCCCTCCACTTT.

A remark on this clonotype: It is likely a read error: a sequence one base away is far more abundant. The chain employs TRBV28 and TRBJ2-3; D is ambiguous. The J call may be incorrect, as the DNA end agrees better with TRBJ2-7. The CDR3 spans 13 residues. CDR1 and CDR2 from the germline V gene are MDHEN and SYDVKM. This CDR3 reads CARSSTPNYEQYF. CDR3 sequence (DNA): TGTGCCAGGAGCTCTACACCGAACTACGAGCAGTACTTC.

This clonotype was observed many times. The chain is built from TRBV18 and TRBJ2-1, with TRBD1 identical over 9 bases. V was pared by 4 bases and J by 12 bases, with 13 bases of the junction left unmatched. Germline V lookup: CDR1 KGHSH, CDR2 LQKENI. The CDR3 spans 15 residues. The CDR3 reads CASSRGTGNNERQFF. DNA for the CDR3: TGTGCCAGCTCACGAGGGACAGGGAACAATGAGCGGCAGTTCTTC.